The sample holds a few counts of the clone carrying this TCR beta chain. This entry is derived from a study of blood T cell repertoires in COVID-19. Looking at the study overall: Sites in the United States, Italy and Spain provided acute and convalescent COVID-19 samples. The analysed material was cDNA or gDNA that came from T cells, B-cell-depleted T cells, or PBMCs.

As handled by the study authors: It was from reference gene primer amplification that nucleated cell counts were estimated. Sequenced by immunoSEQ multiplex PCR; TCRdb stores in-frame clones only, minus some. That table supplies the V and J calls and clone size; D and trimming were determined from the DNA. The repertoire holds about 150,000 clones, with roughly 80% as singletons. The sequenced material came from peripheral blood. This TCR was sampled from a woman older than 75 with acute or convalescent COVID-19.

This chain's CDR3 is CAVTSGYRTDTQYF. The CDR3 bases are TGTGCCGTGACTAGCGGATATCGCACAGATACGCAGTATTTT. This chain joins TRBV30 and TRBJ2-3, with 9 bases fitting TRBD2. The V segment lost 8 bases and the J segment 1 base; nucleotides outside the gene matches: 7. The CDR3 sequence is 14 residues long. Looked up from germline, CDR1 is GTSNPN and CDR2 is SVGIG (reference sequence).